The TCR beta chain described here comes from a study of identical twins (dated by TCRdb to 2016 to 2017). About the full investigation: To test whether fetal clonotypes persist, this study deep-sequenced TCR alpha and beta repertoires from monozygotic twins, from unrelated adults of various ages, and from cord blood. To rule out contamination, the twin experiments were replicated at different times with different library preparation protocols.

The library came from 5' RACE. The data were produced on an Illumina HiSeq 2000. A universal primer binding site was added through template switching, and the final cDNA carried a unique molecular identifier so that TCR cDNA molecules could be counted accurately. Specific primers in the conserved constant-segment region were used to synthesize first-strand cDNA for TCR alpha and beta chains. Each cDNA library was double barcoded, with a SMART-Mk sample barcode plus Illumina barcodes, to control for contamination. TruSeq adapter sequences along with Illumina sample barcodes were introduced in two successive PCR steps. TCR alpha and beta cDNA libraries were sequenced on the Illumina HiSeq platform with custom primers. The authors' analysis ran thus. MiGEC processed the raw reads to extract unique molecular identifiers, while MiXCR was used to determine the CDR3 positions. For each individual, recombination models were inferred using an EM algorithm with the repgenHMM and IGoR tools. Shared clonotype analysis was performed with the tcR package in R, normalizing sharing by the product of cloneset sizes. To study raw recombination without the effects of thymic and clonal selection, out-of-frame nonproductive sequences were analyzed. In-frame beta chains were kept once TCRdb had trimmed the public reads at Q25 with fastp and called clones with MiXCR. Here each entry gathers all rows of one CDR3 protein and keeps the most common genes and DNA. The authors' filters were not applied to this entry. The sample profile shows 690,000 or so distinct CDR3 sequences; 5.5% to 6.5% of them were found once. The ten largest make up 1.5% to 2% of the sample.

This clonotype was seen only a few times. Its antigen specificity is not known. Per-base quality was not reported, and no clone a single base away is much larger than it. From the germline V gene (reference sequence), CDR1 is DFQATT and CDR2 is SNEGSKA. Spanning cysteine to phenylalanine, the CDR3 consists of 13 amino acids. Of all the DNA, just the CDR3 is kept, 39 bases in frame from base 1. Trimming at the junction amounts to 5 bases on V and 2 bases on J, and the germline ends lie 12 bases apart. The research as a whole found: Fewer insertions were carried by abundant cord blood beta clonotypes, a similar but weaker trend appeared in young adult naive repertoires, and no such trend appeared in memory repertoires. In monozygotic twins, recombination models systematically underestimated out-of-frame TCR alpha sharing, but the models matched the sharing seen between unrelated individuals. Excess twin sharing in beta out-of-frame sequences was weaker because fewer shared sequences lowered the signal-to-noise ratio. Because the same donors could not be followed over many years, the conclusions depended on cross-sectional statistical analysis. Invariant T cells such as MAIT and iNKT could partly confound zero-insertion analyses, though diverse VJ usage argued against this for most clonotypes. Compared with coincidental sharing between unrelated individuals, an excess of low generation-probability sequences was observed among out-of-frame TCR alpha sequences shared between twins.

Every donor was a healthy Caucasian. The study also sequenced three unrelated non-twin adults: a male aged 18 to 29, a male aged 50 to 59 and a female aged 50 to 59. Miltenyi CD45RO+ enrichment and human naive T-cell isolation kits were used to isolate memory (CD45RO+) and naive T cells from PBMC. The specimen sequenced was naive T cells sorted from blood. The sample's cell subset or site label is to be understood as: cells isolated with a human naive T-cell isolation kit. This chain joins TRBV20-1 to TRBJ1-2; the D gene assignment is ambiguous. The source is a man aged 18 to 29 in good health. In nucleotides, the sequence is TGCAGTGCTCCGCGTGGTCCCAACTATGGCTACACCTTC. It translates as CSAPRGPNYGYTF.